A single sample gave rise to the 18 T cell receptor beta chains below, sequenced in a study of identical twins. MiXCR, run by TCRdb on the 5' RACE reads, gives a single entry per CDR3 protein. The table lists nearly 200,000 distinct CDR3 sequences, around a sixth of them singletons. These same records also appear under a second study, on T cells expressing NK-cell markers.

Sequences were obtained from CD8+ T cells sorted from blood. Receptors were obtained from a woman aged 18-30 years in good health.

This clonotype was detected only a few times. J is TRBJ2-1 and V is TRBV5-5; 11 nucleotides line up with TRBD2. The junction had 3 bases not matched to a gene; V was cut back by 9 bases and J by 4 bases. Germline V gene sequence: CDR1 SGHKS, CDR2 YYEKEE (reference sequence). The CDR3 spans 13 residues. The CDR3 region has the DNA TGTGCCACCGGGACTAGCGGTTACAATGAGCAGTTCTTC. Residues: CATGTSGYNEQFF. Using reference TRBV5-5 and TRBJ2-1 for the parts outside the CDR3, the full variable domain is DAGVTQSPTHLIKTRGQQVTLRCSPISGHKSVSWYQQVLGQGPQFIFQYYEKEERGRGNFPDRFSARQFPNYSSELNVNALLLGDSALYLCATGTSGYNEQFFGPGTRLTVL.

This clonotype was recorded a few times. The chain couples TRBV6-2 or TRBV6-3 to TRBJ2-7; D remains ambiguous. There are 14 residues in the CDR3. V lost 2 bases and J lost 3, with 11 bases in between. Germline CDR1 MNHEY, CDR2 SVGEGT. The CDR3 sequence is CASSYLQIGYEQYF. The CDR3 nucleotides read TGTGCCAGCAGTTACCTCCAGATCGGCTACGAGCAGTACTTC.

This chain's CDR3 is CSARFTSGNKNEQFF. The CDR3 bases are TGCAGTGCTAGATTTACTAGCGGGAATAAGAATGAGCAGTTCTTC. V gene TRBV20-1 combines with J gene TRBJ2-1; 10 bases are a match to TRBD2. The CDR3 length is 15 residues. Trimming took 2 bases from V and 7 from J; bases not matched to a gene: 8. Germline CDR1 and CDR2: DFQATT and SNEGSKA (reference sequence).

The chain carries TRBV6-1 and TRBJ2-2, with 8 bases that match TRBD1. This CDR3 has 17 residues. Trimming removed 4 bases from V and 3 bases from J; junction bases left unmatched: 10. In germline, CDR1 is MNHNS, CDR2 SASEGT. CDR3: CASSATQTGVDTGELFF. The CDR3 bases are TGTGCCAGCAGTGCGACTCAGACAGGGGTGGACACCGGGGAGCTGTTTTTT.

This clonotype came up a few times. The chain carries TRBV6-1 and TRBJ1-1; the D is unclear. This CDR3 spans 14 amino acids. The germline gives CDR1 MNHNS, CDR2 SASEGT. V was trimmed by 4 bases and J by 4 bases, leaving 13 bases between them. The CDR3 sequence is CASSVWSRGTEAFF. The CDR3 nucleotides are TGTGCCAGCAGTGTTTGGAGTCGGGGCACTGAAGCTTTCTTT.

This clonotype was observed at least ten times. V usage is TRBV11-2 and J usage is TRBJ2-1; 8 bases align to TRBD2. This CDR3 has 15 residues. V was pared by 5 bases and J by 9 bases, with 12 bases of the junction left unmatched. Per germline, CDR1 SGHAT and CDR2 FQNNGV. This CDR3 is CASSRAGVGEVEQFF. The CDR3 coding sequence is TGTGCCAGCAGCCGAGCGGGAGTTGGTGAGGTTGAGCAGTTCTTC.

CDR3 DNA sequence: TGTGCCAGCAGCCAAGTCGACCTTGTAGCGGGAGCCGAGCAGTACTTC. It yields the protein CASSQVDLVAGAEQYF. The rearrangement uses TRBV3-1 and TRBJ2-7; 9 bases line up with TRBD2. In germline, CDR1 is LGHDT, CDR2 YNNKEL (reference sequence). The length of the CDR3 is 16 residues. Unmatched junction bases numbered 10, after V lost 1 base and J lost 6 bases.

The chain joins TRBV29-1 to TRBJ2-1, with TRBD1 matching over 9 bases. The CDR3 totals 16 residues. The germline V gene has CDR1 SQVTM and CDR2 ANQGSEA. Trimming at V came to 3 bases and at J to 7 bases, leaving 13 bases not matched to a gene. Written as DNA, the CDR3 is TGCAGCGTTGAGGGGAGGGGACAGGGAGTTGATAATGAGCAGTTCTTC. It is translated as CSVEGRGQGVDNEQFF.

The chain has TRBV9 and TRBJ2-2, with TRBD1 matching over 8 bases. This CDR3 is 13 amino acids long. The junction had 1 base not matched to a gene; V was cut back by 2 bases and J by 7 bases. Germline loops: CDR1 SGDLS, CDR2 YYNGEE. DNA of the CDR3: TGTGCCAGCAGCGTTACAGGGGGCGGGGAGCTGTTTTTT. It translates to CASSVTGGGELFF.

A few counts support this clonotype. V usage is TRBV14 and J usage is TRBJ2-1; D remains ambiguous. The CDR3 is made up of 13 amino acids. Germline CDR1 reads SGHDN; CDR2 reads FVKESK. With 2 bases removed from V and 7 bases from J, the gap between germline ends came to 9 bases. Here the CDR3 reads CASSQFRQNEQFF. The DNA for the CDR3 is TGTGCCAGCAGCCAATTCCGCCAGAATGAGCAGTTCTTC.

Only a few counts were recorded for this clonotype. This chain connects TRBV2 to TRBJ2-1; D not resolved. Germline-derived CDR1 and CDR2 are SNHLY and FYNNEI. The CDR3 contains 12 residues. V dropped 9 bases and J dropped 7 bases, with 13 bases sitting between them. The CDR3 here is CASHFRGNEQFF. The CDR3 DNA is TGTGCCAGTCATTTTCGAGGAAATGAGCAGTTCTTC.

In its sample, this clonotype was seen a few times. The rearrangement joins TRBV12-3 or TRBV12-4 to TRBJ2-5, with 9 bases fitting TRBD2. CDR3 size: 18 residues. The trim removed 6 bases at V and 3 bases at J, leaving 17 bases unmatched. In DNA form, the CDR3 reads TGTGCCAGCAGATGGGGAGAATCGGGTAGCGGGAGCAAAGAGACCCAGTACTTC. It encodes CASRWGESGSGSKETQYF.

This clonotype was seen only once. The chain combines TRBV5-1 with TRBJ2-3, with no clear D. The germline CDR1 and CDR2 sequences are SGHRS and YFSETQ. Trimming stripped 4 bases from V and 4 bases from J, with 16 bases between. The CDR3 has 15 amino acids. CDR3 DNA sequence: TGCGCCAGCAGCCTTTGGAATAGCTGGGCAGATACGCAGTATTTT. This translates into CASSLWNSWADTQYF.

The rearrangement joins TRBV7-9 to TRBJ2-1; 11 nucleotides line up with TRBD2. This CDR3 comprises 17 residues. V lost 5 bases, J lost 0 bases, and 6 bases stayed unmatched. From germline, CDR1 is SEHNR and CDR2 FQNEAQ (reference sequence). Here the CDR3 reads CASSRRTSGFSYNEQFF. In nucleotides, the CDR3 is TGTGCCAGCAGCCGGCGGACTAGCGGGTTCTCCTACAATGAGCAGTTCTTC.

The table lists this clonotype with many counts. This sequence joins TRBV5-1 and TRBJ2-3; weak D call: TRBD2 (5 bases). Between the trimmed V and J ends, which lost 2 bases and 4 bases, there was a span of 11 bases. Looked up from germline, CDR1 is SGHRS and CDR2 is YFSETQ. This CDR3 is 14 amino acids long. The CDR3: CASSFGVRADTQYF. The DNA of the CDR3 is TGCGCCAGCAGCTTCGGGGTAAGGGCAGATACGCAGTATTTT.

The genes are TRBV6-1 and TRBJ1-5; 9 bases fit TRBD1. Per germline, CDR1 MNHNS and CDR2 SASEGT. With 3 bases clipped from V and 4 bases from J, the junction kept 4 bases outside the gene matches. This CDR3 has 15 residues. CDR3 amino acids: CASSEDRGVNQPQHF. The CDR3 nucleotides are TGTGCCAGCAGTGAGGACAGGGGTGTTAATCAGCCCCAGCATTTT.

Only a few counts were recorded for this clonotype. DNA for the CDR3: TGTGCCAGCAGCTTAGGGGCACTACCTTACGAGCAGTACTTC. Protein sequence: CASSLGALPYEQYF. The chain uses TRBV7-9 and TRBJ2-7; D is ambiguous. The CDR3 totals 14 residues. V lost 1 base to trimming and J lost 4 bases, with 11 bases between them. Germline V lookup: CDR1 SEHNR, CDR2 FQNEAQ (reference sequence).

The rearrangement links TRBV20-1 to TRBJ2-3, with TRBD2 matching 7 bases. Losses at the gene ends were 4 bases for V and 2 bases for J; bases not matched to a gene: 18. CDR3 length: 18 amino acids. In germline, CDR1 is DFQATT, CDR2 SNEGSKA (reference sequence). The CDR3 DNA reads TGCAGTGCTATAGACGGGGGGATTTGGCGGGAGCACACAGATACGCAGTATTTT. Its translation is CSAIDGGIWREHTDTQYF.